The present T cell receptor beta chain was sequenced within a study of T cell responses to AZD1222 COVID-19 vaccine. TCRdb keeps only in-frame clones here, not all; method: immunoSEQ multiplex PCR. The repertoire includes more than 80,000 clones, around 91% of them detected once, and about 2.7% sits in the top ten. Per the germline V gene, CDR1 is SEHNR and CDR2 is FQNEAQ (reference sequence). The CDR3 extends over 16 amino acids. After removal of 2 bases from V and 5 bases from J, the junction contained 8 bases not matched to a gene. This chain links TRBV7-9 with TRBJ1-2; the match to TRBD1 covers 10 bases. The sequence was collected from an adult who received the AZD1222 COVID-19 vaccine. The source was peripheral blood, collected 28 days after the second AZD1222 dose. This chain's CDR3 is CASSLTAGTGVYGYTF. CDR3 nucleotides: TGTGCCAGCAGCTTAACGGCCGGGACAGGGGTTTATGGCTACACCTTC.